These T cell receptor beta chains were read from a single sample in a study of neurological immune-mediated disorders. TCRdb used MiXCR to reprocess the 5' RACE reads, holding one entry per CDR3 protein. The top ten clones hold approximately 12% of a sample with 40,000 or so distinct CDR3 sequences, around 2.5% of them seen once. Sample: PBMCs. Every receptor here comes from a man aged 25-45 years with multiple sclerosis. Both conserved end residues are part of each CDR3. D genes are given only for firm matches. Clone size appears in some rows only: once, few, many, or a class for an expanded clone.

CDR3 length: 15; clone size: many; V gene: TRBV6-1; J gene: TRBJ2-6; D gene: NA; CDR3 protein: CASSEEGAGANVLTF; CDR3 DNA: TGTGCCAGCAGTGAAGAGGGGGCTGGGGCCAACGTCCTGACTTTC
CDR3 length: 15; clone size: many; V gene: TRBV7-8; J gene: TRBJ2-1; D gene: NA; CDR3 protein: CASSLTGVGGNEQFF; CDR3 DNA: TGTGCCAGCAGCTTGACGGGGGTAGGAGGCAATGAGCAGTTCTTC
CDR3 length: 15; clone size: many; V gene: TRBV20-1; J gene: TRBJ2-3; D gene: NA; CDR3 protein: CSARDDYRITDTQYF; CDR3 DNA: TGCAGTGCTAGAGATGACTATAGAATCACAGATACGCAGTATTTT
CDR3 length: 17; clone size: many; V gene: TRBV7-9; J gene: TRBJ2-5; D gene: TRBD2; CDR3 protein: CASSFGTSGATQETQYF; CDR3 DNA: TGTGCCAGCAGCTTCGGGACTAGCGGGGCTACCCAAGAGACCCAGTACTTC
CDR3 length: 14; clone size: many; V gene: TRBV5-1; J gene: TRBJ1-6; D gene: NA; CDR3 protein: CASSPADRNSPLHF; CDR3 DNA: TGCGCCAGCAGCCCGGCGGACAGAAATTCACCCCTCCACTTT
CDR3 length: 15; clone size: many; V gene: TRBV7-9; J gene: TRBJ2-5; D gene: TRBD1; CDR3 protein: CASITWTGDPETQYF; CDR3 DNA: TGTGCCAGCATTACCTGGACAGGGGACCCAGAGACCCAGTACTTC
CDR3 length: 17; clone size: many; V gene: TRBV20-1; J gene: TRBJ2-7; D gene: TRBD2; CDR3 protein: CSARPRETSGLTYEQYF; CDR3 DNA: TGCAGTGCTAGACCTCGGGAGACTAGCGGACTAACCTACGAGCAGTACTTC
CDR3 length: 16; clone size: NA; V gene: TRBV14; J gene: TRBJ2-3; D gene: NA; CDR3 protein: CASSQGTTYFTDTQYF; CDR3 DNA: TGTGCCAGCAGCCAAGGGACCACCTACTTCACAGATACGCAGTATTTT
CDR3 length: 17; clone size: many; V gene: TRBV5-6; J gene: TRBJ2-7; D gene: NA; CDR3 protein: CASSLEGLGDGTYEQYF; CDR3 DNA: TGTGCCAGCAGCTTGGAGGGTCTTGGGGACGGAACCTACGAGCAGTACTTC
CDR3 length: 17; clone size: many; V gene: TRBV5-5; J gene: TRBJ2-2; D gene: NA; CDR3 protein: CASSSPRTEVYTGELFF; CDR3 DNA: TGTGCCAGCAGCTCGCCCCGGACAGAAGTTTACACCGGGGAGCTGTTTTTT
CDR3 length: 16; clone size: medium-sized; V gene: TRBV7-9; J gene: TRBJ2-3; D gene: NA; CDR3 protein: CASSLGTSYYGDTQYF; CDR3 DNA: TGTGCCAGCAGCTTAGGTACTAGCTATTACGGAGATACGCAGTATTTT
CDR3 length: 15; clone size: many; V gene: TRBV20-1; J gene: TRBJ2-4; D gene: NA; CDR3 protein: CSAEGFRVAKNIQYF; CDR3 DNA: TGCAGTGCTGAAGGCTTCAGGGTAGCCAAAAACATTCAGTACTTC
CDR3 length: 13; clone size: many; V gene: TRBV7-2; J gene: TRBJ1-6; D gene: NA; CDR3 protein: CASSSRTASPLHF; CDR3 DNA: TGTGCCAGCAGCTCCCGGACAGCTTCACCCCTCCACTTT
CDR3 length: 14; clone size: many; V gene: TRBV4-2; J gene: TRBJ2-1; D gene: NA; CDR3 protein: CASSLGSLWDEQFF; CDR3 DNA: TGTGCCAGCAGCTTGGGCAGTCTGTGGGATGAGCAGTTCTTC
CDR3 length: 12; clone size: many; V gene: TRBV7-9; J gene: TRBJ2-5; D gene: TRBD1; CDR3 protein: CASKTGEETQYF; CDR3 DNA: TGTGCCAGCAAGACAGGGGAGGAGACCCAGTACTTC
CDR3 length: 15; clone size: many; V gene: TRBV11-2; J gene: TRBJ1-4; D gene: NA; CDR3 protein: CASSSTGGVGEKLFF; CDR3 DNA: TGTGCCAGCAGCTCGACAGGTGGGGTTGGTGAAAAACTGTTTTTT
CDR3 length: 14; clone size: many; V gene: TRBV5-1; J gene: TRBJ2-7; D gene: TRBD1; CDR3 protein: CASSAWDSSYEQYF; CDR3 DNA: TGCGCCAGCAGCGCCTGGGACAGCTCCTACGAGCAGTACTTC
CDR3 length: 16; clone size: many; V gene: TRBV7-2; J gene: TRBJ2-4; D gene: NA; CDR3 protein: CASSLATRGAKNIQYF; CDR3 DNA: TGTGCCAGCAGCTTAGCCACGAGGGGTGCCAAAAACATTCAGTACTTC
CDR3 length: 14; clone size: many; V gene: TRBV20-1; J gene: TRBJ1-1; D gene: NA; CDR3 protein: CSARVGGGVTEAFF; CDR3 DNA: TGCAGTGCTAGAGTAGGCGGCGGGGTCACTGAAGCTTTCTTT
CDR3 length: 12; clone size: many; V gene: TRBV28; J gene: TRBJ1-5; D gene: NA; CDR3 protein: CASNVGNQPQHF; CDR3 DNA: TGTGCCAGCAACGTAGGGAATCAGCCCCAGCATTTT
CDR3 length: 17; clone size: many; V gene: TRBV5-8; J gene: TRBJ2-5; D gene: NA; CDR3 protein: CASSLDRTGPEGETQYF; CDR3 DNA: TGTGCCAGCAGCTTGGATCGTACAGGGCCCGAGGGAGAGACCCAGTACTTC
CDR3 length: 12; clone size: many; V gene: TRBV20-1; J gene: TRBJ1-5; D gene: NA; CDR3 protein: CSASGGNQPQHF; CDR3 DNA: TGCAGTGCTAGCGGCGGGAATCAGCCCCAGCATTTT
CDR3 length: 14; clone size: many; V gene: TRBV3-1; J gene: TRBJ1-5; D gene: NA; CDR3 protein: CASSQEGGSQPQHF; CDR3 DNA: TGTGCCAGCAGCCAAGAGGGCGGGAGTCAGCCCCAGCATTTT
CDR3 length: 12; clone size: NA; V gene: TRBV5-6; J gene: TRBJ1-1; D gene: NA; CDR3 protein: CVSSPDMGRAFF; CDR3 DNA: TGTGTCAGCAGCCCCGACATGGGTCGAGCTTTCTTT
CDR3 length: 11; clone size: many; V gene: TRBV20-1; J gene: TRBJ1-3; D gene: NA; CDR3 protein: CSAPTGNTIYF; CDR3 DNA: TGCAGTGCCCCAACTGGAAACACCATATATTTT
CDR3 length: 15; clone size: few; V gene: TRBV28; J gene: TRBJ2-1; D gene: TRBD2; CDR3 protein: CASRIRGTTYNEQFF; CDR3 DNA: TGTGCCAGCCGTATACGAGGGACTACCTACAATGAGCAGTTCTTC
CDR3 length: 13; clone size: many; V gene: TRBV6-5; J gene: TRBJ1-2; D gene: TRBD1; CDR3 protein: CASSPDRVKGYTF; CDR3 DNA: TGTGCCAGCAGTCCCGACAGGGTGAAAGGCTACACCTTC
CDR3 length: 14; clone size: many; V gene: TRBV7-8; J gene: TRBJ2-5; D gene: TRBD2; CDR3 protein: CASRAGDLIETQYF; CDR3 DNA: TGTGCCAGCAGGGCGGGGGATCTTATCGAGACCCAGTACTTC
CDR3 length: 10; clone size: many; V gene: TRBV20-1; J gene: TRBJ2-5; D gene: NA; CDR3 protein: CSANQETQYF; CDR3 DNA: TGCAGTGCAAATCAAGAGACCCAGTACTTC
CDR3 length: 15; clone size: many; V gene: TRBV4-3; J gene: TRBJ2-7; D gene: NA; CDR3 protein: CASSQVWRENYEQYF; CDR3 DNA: TGCGCCAGCAGCCAAGTCTGGCGGGAAAACTACGAGCAGTACTTC
CDR3 length: 12; clone size: many; V gene: TRBV7-9; J gene: TRBJ1-4; D gene: NA; CDR3 protein: CASRQESEKLFF; CDR3 DNA: TGTGCCAGCAGACAGGAAAGTGAAAAACTGTTTTTT
CDR3 length: 13; clone size: many; V gene: TRBV2; J gene: TRBJ1-4; D gene: TRBD1; CDR3 protein: CATRTGSNEKLFF; CDR3 DNA: TGTGCCACGAGGACAGGGTCGAATGAAAAACTGTTTTTT
CDR3 length: 13; clone size: many; V gene: TRBV7-2; J gene: TRBJ2-2; D gene: NA; CDR3 protein: CASSLERHRELFF; CDR3 DNA: TGTGCCAGCAGCCTAGAGCGGCACCGGGAGCTGTTTTTT
CDR3 length: 16; clone size: many; V gene: TRBV5-1; J gene: TRBJ2-2; D gene: NA; CDR3 protein: CASSLEVTANTGELFF; CDR3 DNA: TGCGCCAGCAGCTTGGAGGTGACCGCTAACACCGGGGAGCTGTTTTTT
CDR3 length: 15; clone size: many; V gene: TRBV18; J gene: TRBJ2-7; D gene: NA; CDR3 protein: CASSPQTGYSYEQYF; CDR3 DNA: TGTGCCAGCTCACCACAGACAGGTTACTCCTACGAGCAGTACTTC
CDR3 length: 15; clone size: many; V gene: TRBV7-2; J gene: TRBJ2-1; D gene: TRBD2; CDR3 protein: CASRTGTSGIHEQFF; CDR3 DNA: TGTGCCAGCAGGACCGGGACTAGCGGTATCCATGAGCAGTTCTTC
CDR3 length: 15; clone size: few; V gene: TRBV6-2/TRBV6-3; J gene: TRBJ2-7; D gene: TRBD1; CDR3 protein: CASSYSGTGGYEQYF; CDR3 DNA: TGTGCCAGCAGTTACTCGGGGACAGGGGGCTACGAGCAGTACTTC
CDR3 length: 13; clone size: many; V gene: TRBV6-5; J gene: TRBJ1-2; D gene: NA; CDR3 protein: CASSKTGYYGYTF; CDR3 DNA: TGTGCCAGCAGTAAGACAGGATACTATGGCTACACCTTC
CDR3 length: 13; clone size: many; V gene: TRBV20-1; J gene: TRBJ1-2; D gene: NA; CDR3 protein: CSAAKYGDWGYTF; CDR3 DNA: TGCAGTGCTGCCAAATACGGGGACTGGGGCTACACCTTC
CDR3 length: 18; clone size: many; V gene: TRBV7-2; J gene: TRBJ2-7; D gene: TRBD2; CDR3 protein: CASSFEASGGTTYYEQYF; CDR3 DNA: TGTGCCAGCAGCTTTGAGGCTAGCGGGGGTACAACCTACTACGAGCAGTACTTC
CDR3 length: 12; clone size: NA; V gene: TRBV18; J gene: TRBJ1-5; D gene: NA; CDR3 protein: CASSLYDETQNF; CDR3 DNA: TGTGCCAGCTCACTCTACGATGAGACCCAGAATTTT
CDR3 length: 16; clone size: many; V gene: TRBV5-1; J gene: TRBJ2-5; D gene: NA; CDR3 protein: CASSLGAMRGQETQYF; CDR3 DNA: TGCGCCAGCAGCTTGGGGGCCATGAGGGGCCAAGAGACCCAGTACTTC
CDR3 length: 16; clone size: many; V gene: TRBV9; J gene: TRBJ2-5; D gene: NA; CDR3 protein: CASSRGKAAHQETQYF; CDR3 DNA: TGTGCCAGCAGCAGAGGAAAAGCGGCGCACCAAGAGACCCAGTACTTC
CDR3 length: 14; clone size: many; V gene: TRBV20-1; J gene: TRBJ1-2; D gene: NA; CDR3 protein: CSARDLEGIYGYTF; CDR3 DNA: TGCAGTGCTAGGGACCTTGAGGGCATATATGGCTACACCTTC
CDR3 length: 14; clone size: many; V gene: TRBV11-2; J gene: TRBJ1-3; D gene: TRBD1; CDR3 protein: CASSFGTVGNTIYF; CDR3 DNA: TGTGCCAGCAGCTTCGGGACAGTCGGAAACACCATATATTTT
CDR3 length: 13; clone size: many; V gene: TRBV20-1; J gene: TRBJ2-7; D gene: TRBD2; CDR3 protein: CSALLAGVHEQYF; CDR3 DNA: TGCAGTGCTTTACTAGCGGGAGTCCACGAGCAGTACTTC
CDR3 length: 17; clone size: many; V gene: TRBV20-1; J gene: TRBJ2-5; D gene: TRBD2; CDR3 protein: CSARDALAGGRQETQYF; CDR3 DNA: TGCAGTGCTAGAGATGCTTTGGCGGGGGGGAGACAAGAGACCCAGTACTTC
CDR3 length: 14; clone size: many; V gene: TRBV29-1; J gene: TRBJ2-7; D gene: TRBD1; CDR3 protein: CSAAGGRGSYEQYF; CDR3 DNA: TGCAGCGCCGCAGGGGGCAGAGGCTCCTACGAGCAGTACTTC
CDR3 length: 12; clone size: many; V gene: TRBV12-3/TRBV12-4; J gene: TRBJ2-7; D gene: NA; CDR3 protein: CASRIDWNEQYF; CDR3 DNA: TGTGCCAGCAGGATCGATTGGAACGAGCAGTACTTC
CDR3 length: 11; clone size: many; V gene: TRBV15; J gene: TRBJ2-2; D gene: NA; CDR3 protein: CATSQAGELFF; CDR3 DNA: TGTGCCACCTCGCAGGCCGGGGAGCTGTTTTTT
CDR3 length: 15; clone size: many; V gene: TRBV6-5; J gene: TRBJ2-3; D gene: NA; CDR3 protein: CASSFRTPSTDTQYF; CDR3 DNA: TGTGCCAGCAGTTTCCGGACTCCTAGCACAGATACGCAGTATTTT
CDR3 length: 15; clone size: many; V gene: TRBV7-2; J gene: TRBJ1-5; D gene: TRBD1; CDR3 protein: CASSFDRGNNQPQHF; CDR3 DNA: TGTGCCAGCAGCTTTGACAGGGGAAACAATCAGCCCCAGCATTTT
CDR3 length: 14; clone size: many; V gene: TRBV12-3/TRBV12-4; J gene: TRBJ2-2; D gene: TRBD2; CDR3 protein: CASRSAGLAGELFF; CDR3 DNA: TGTGCCAGCAGATCCGCCGGGCTAGCGGGTGAGCTGTTTTTT
CDR3 length: 13; clone size: many; V gene: TRBV5-6; J gene: TRBJ2-1; D gene: NA; CDR3 protein: CASSLWSYNEQFF; CDR3 DNA: TGTGCCAGCAGCTTGTGGTCCTACAATGAGCAGTTCTTC
CDR3 length: 12; clone size: many; V gene: TRBV20-1; J gene: TRBJ1-2; D gene: NA; CDR3 protein: CSADDRVYGYTF; CDR3 DNA: TGCAGTGCCGACGACAGAGTCTATGGCTACACCTTC